The clone carrying this T cell receptor beta chain was seen a handful of times. Antigen unknown. Trimming took off 0 bases at V and 9 bases at J, with 12 bases between the two ends. The CDR3 contains 15 residues. Germline lookup yields CDR1 LGHDT and CDR2 YNNKEL (reference sequence). The data stem from a study of response to subunit inactivated influenza vaccine. Study-level findings and limits: Researchers suggested that each seasonal influenza vaccination recruits few new T cells.

MiXCR was run by TCRdb on the RT-PCR reads, yielding one entry per CDR3 protein. The sample lists some 600,000 distinct CDR3 sequences; about 15% were seen once. This material consisted of PBMCs from blood, taken approximately 15 days before vaccination. This sequence joins TRBV3-1 and TRBJ1-6; D remains unclear. This receptor was obtained from a man between 50 and 59 years old who received an inactivated influenza vaccine. CDR3 loop: CASSQEMGKGSPLHF. CDR3 DNA: TGTGCCAGCAGCCAAGAAATGGGAAAGGGTTCACCCCTCCACTTT.